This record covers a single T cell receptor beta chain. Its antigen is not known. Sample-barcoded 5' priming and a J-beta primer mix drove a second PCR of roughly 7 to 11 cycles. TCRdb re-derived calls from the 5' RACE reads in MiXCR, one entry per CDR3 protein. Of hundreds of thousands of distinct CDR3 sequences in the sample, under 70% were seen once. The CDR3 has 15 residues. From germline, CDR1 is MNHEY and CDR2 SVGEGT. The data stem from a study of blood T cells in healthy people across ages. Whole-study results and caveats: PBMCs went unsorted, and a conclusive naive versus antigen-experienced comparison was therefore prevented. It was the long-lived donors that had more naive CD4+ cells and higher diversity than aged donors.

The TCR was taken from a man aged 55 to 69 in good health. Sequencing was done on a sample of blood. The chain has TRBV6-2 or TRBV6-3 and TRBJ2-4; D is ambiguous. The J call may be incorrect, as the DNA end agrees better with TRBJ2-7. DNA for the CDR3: TGTGCCAGCACCTACGGGCTAGGATCGTCCTACGAGCAGTACTTC. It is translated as CASTYGLGSSYEQYF.